Listed below are T cell receptor beta chains from one sample, sequenced in a study of blood T cell repertoires in COVID-19. TCRdb's copy holds only in-frame clones and misses some; the assay was immunoSEQ multiplex PCR. The sample includes a few hundred thousand clones, about 87% of them seen just once. Material for sequencing was peripheral blood. The receptors were sampled from a woman aged 25 to 39 with COVID-19, enrolled during active disease. CDR3s include the opening cysteine and the closing phenylalanine or tryptophan. Fields, in order: V gene, D gene, J gene, clone size, CDR3 protein, CDR3 DNA. D genes are given only for firm matches. Clone size is stated in some rows and not others, as once, few, many or a class when expanded.

TRBV3-1/TRBV3-2	TRBD1	TRBJ1-4	.	CASSQDRGAWSNEKLFF	TGTGCCAGCAGCCAAGACAGGGGGGCGTGGTCTAATGAAAAACTGTTTTTT
TRBV12-5	.	TRBJ2-2	few	CASGLVPLYLGFVEQGRTGELFF	TGTGCTAGTGGTTTGGTGCCCTTGTATCTTGGGTTTGTTGAGCAGGGTAGGACCGGGGAGCTGTTTTTT
TRBV19	.	TRBJ2-2	.	CASSMNGGSGELFF	TGTGCCAGTAGTATGAACGGCGGCAGCGGGGAGCTGTTTTTT
TRBV15	.	TRBJ1-5	.	CATSRTRGFGTVAQHF	TGTGCCACCAGCAGGACCAGGGGCTTTGGAACAGTAGCCCAGCATTTT
TRBV28	.	TRBJ1-2	.	CASSFMDRANYGYTF	TGTGCCAGCAGCTTCATGGACAGAGCTAACTATGGCTACACCTTC
TRBV9	.	TRBJ2-2	once	CASSVGPYGGTGNGELFF	TGTGCCAGCAGCGTTGGACCCTATGGGGGGACGGGAAACGGGGAGCTGTTTTTT
TRBV18	TRBD1	TRBJ2-7	.	CASSRRGSGQATYEQYF	TGTGCCAGCTCCCGTCGGGGGTCGGGACAGGCGACCTACGAGCAGTACTTC
TRBV27	TRBD2	TRBJ2-3	once	CASSLSRREVPDTQYF	TGTGCCAGCAGTTTATCGCGACGGGAGGTGCCAGATACGCAGTATTTT
TRBV5-6	TRBD2	TRBJ2-2	.	CASSLDSGGAHGELFF	TGTGCCAGCAGCTTGGATAGCGGGGGGGCTCACGGGGAGCTGTTTTTT
TRBV4-2	.	TRBJ1-6	.	CASSQDGKSGTRNSPLHF	TGTGCCAGCAGCCAAGACGGGAAATCGGGAACGAGGAATTCACCCCTCCACTTT
TRBV11-2	TRBD1	TRBJ1-1	.	CASSSAGGMAFF	TGTGCCAGCAGCTCAGCAGGGGGCATGGCTTTCTTT
TRBV28	TRBD1	TRBJ1-5	.	CASQTGDQPQHF	TGTGCCAGCCAAACAGGGGATCAGCCCCAGCATTTT
TRBV6-6	.	TRBJ1-3	few	CASSLGQTSSGNTIYF	TGTGCCAGCAGCCTAGGACAGACAAGCTCTGGAAACACCATATATTTT
TRBV28	.	TRBJ2-7	.	CASSPPRGLLNEQYF	TGTGCCAGCAGTCCCCCCAGGGGATTATTAAACGAGCAGTACTTC
TRBV14	.	TRBJ1-2	.	CASSQDLAPNYGYTF	TGTGCCAGCAGCCAAGACCTCGCGCCCAACTATGGCTACACCTTC
TRBV5-4	.	TRBJ2-7	.	CASSFQGSYEQYF	TGTGCCAGCAGCTTTCAGGGGAGCTACGAGCAGTACTTC
TRBV12-3/TRBV12-4	.	TRBJ2-2	.	CASRWKGTGELFF	TGTGCCAGCAGGTGGAAGGGGACCGGGGAGCTGTTTTTT
TRBV27	TRBD1	TRBJ1-6	.	CASSAGGYNSPLHF	TGTGCCAGCAGTGCAGGGGGCTATAATTCACCCCTCCACTTT
TRBV5-1	.	TRBJ1-5	.	CASSLIHEGQPQHF	TGCGCCAGCAGCTTGATACATGAGGGTCAGCCCCAGCATTTT
TRBV6-5	.	TRBJ1-3	.	CASSYSGAEGNTIYF	TGTGCCAGCAGTTACTCAGGGGCCGAAGGAAACACCATATATTTT
TRBV14	TRBD1	TRBJ1-1	.	CASSRTGDTEAFF	TGTGCCAGCAGCCGAACAGGGGACACTGAAGCTTTCTTT
TRBV7-8	TRBD2	TRBJ2-5	once	CASSLGSGGGIQETQYF	TGTGCCAGCAGCTTAGGCTCGGGGGGGGGAATTCAAGAGACCCAGTACTTC
TRBV3-1/TRBV3-2	TRBD1	TRBJ1-4	.	CASRTGGGEKLFF	TGTGCCAGCAGGACAGGGGGCGGTGAAAAACTGTTTTTT
TRBV19	.	TRBJ2-1	.	CASSPSGNEQFF	TGTGCCAGTAGTCCCTCGGGAAATGAGCAGTTCTTC
TRBV28	.	TRBJ1-4	.	CASSLGRLNEKLFF	TGTGCCAGCAGTTTAGGCAGACTTAATGAAAAACTGTTTTTT
TRBV6-5	.	TRBJ1-1	few	CASSSFRGTEAFF	TGTGCCAGCTCCAGCTTCCGGGGCACTGAAGCTTTCTTT
TRBV7-9	.	TRBJ2-7	.	CASSKYYEQYF	TGTGCCAGCAGCAAATACTACGAGCAGTACTTC
TRBV27	.	TRBJ1-1	.	CASSLQGRNTEAFF	TGTGCCAGCAGTTTACAGGGTCGGAACACTGAAGCTTTCTTT
TRBV10-3	TRBD1	TRBJ1-2	few	CATRLGQVPYGYTF	TGTGCCACCCGGTTAGGACAGGTGCCCTATGGCTACACCTTC
TRBV2	.	TRBJ2-2	once	CASSLDWNTGELFF	TGTGCCAGCAGTTTAGACTGGAACACCGGGGAGCTGTTTTTT
TRBV7-8	.	TRBJ2-5	.	CASSARGSWETQYF	TGTGCCAGCAGCGCCAGAGGTTCTTGGGAGACCCAGTACTTC
TRBV25-1	.	TRBJ2-2	once	CASSASGSGGTGELFF	TGTGCCAGCAGTGCCTCAGGGTCGGGCGGCACCGGGGAGCTGTTTTTT
TRBV5-4	TRBD2	TRBJ2-3	.	CASSLIGGEDTQYF	TGTGCCAGCAGCTTGATCGGGGGGGAGGATACGCAGTATTTT
TRBV4-3	.	TRBJ2-1	.	CASSQDRENKIQFF	TGCGCCAGCAGCCAAGATCGTGAGAATAAGATCCAGTTCTTC
TRBV7-2	.	TRBJ1-5	.	CASSVGWDTHQPQHF	TGTGCCAGCAGCGTAGGATGGGACACCCATCAGCCCCAGCATTTT
TRBV30	.	TRBJ1-1	.	CAWGQVYTEAFF	TGTGCCTGGGGCCAGGTGTACACTGAAGCTTTCTTT
TRBV7-6	.	TRBJ2-1	.	CASSLFPGGPNNEQFF	TGTGCCAGCAGCCTATTTCCGGGTGGTCCTAACAATGAGCAGTTCTTC
TRBV24-1	.	TRBJ2-3	.	CATLTAEPNGHTQYF	TGTGCCACCCTAACGGCGGAGCCCAACGGTCATACGCAGTATTTT
TRBV7-2	.	TRBJ1-1	.	CASSPQGRGNTEAFF	TGTGCCAGCAGTCCCCAGGGGAGGGGGAACACTGAAGCTTTCTTT
TRBV15	.	TRBJ1-1	few	CATSRDRGANTEAFF	TGTGCCACCAGCAGAGACAGGGGAGCAAACACTGAAGCTTTCTTT
TRBV27	.	TRBJ2-2	.	CASSLGRTGELFF	TGTGCCAGCAGTTTAGGGAGAACCGGGGAGCTGTTTTTT
TRBV19	.	TRBJ1-1	few	CASSIGGDGAEAFF	TGTGCCAGTAGTATTGGCGGGGATGGCGCTGAAGCTTTCTTT
TRBV4-3	.	TRBJ2-1	.	CASSQEPSDRNNEQFF	TGCGCCAGCAGCCAAGAGCCCTCGGACAGAAACAATGAGCAGTTCTTC
TRBV28	TRBD2	TRBJ2-1	.	CASSLLTSGRQQFF	TGTGCCAGCAGTTTATTGACTAGCGGGAGACAGCAGTTCTTC
TRBV4-3	.	TRBJ2-3	.	CASSQEVHSSGTDTQYF	TGCGCCAGCAGCCAAGAAGTTCATTCGTCAGGGACAGATACGCAGTATTTT
TRBV15	TRBD1	TRBJ2-7	.	CATSSHRTGPTYEQYF	TGTGCCACCAGCAGCCACCGGACAGGGCCCACCTACGAGCAGTACTTC
TRBV7-2	.	TRBJ1-3	few	CASSLVQGSSGNTIYF	TGTGCCAGCAGCTTAGTCCAGGGGAGCTCTGGAAACACCATATATTTT
TRBV2	.	TRBJ1-5	.	CASSESSGWGDAGGQPQHF	TGTGCCAGCAGTGAATCCTCGGGGTGGGGGGACGCGGGTGGTCAGCCCCAGCATTTT
TRBV11-2	.	TRBJ1-1	.	CASSSQGLTEAFF	TGTGCCAGCAGCTCTCAGGGGTTAACTGAAGCTTTCTTT
TRBV28	.	TRBJ1-3	.	CASSLARDYSGNTIYF	TGTGCCAGCAGTTTAGCCAGGGATTACTCTGGAAACACCATATATTTT
TRBV6-6	.	TRBJ1-6	.	CASSSTDSPLHF	TGTGCCAGCAGTTCCACTGATTCACCCCTCCACTTT
TRBV10-2	TRBD2	TRBJ2-5	once	CASSVQAGVGETQYF	TGCGCCAGCAGTGTTCAAGCGGGAGTCGGAGAGACCCAGTACTTC
TRBV7-9	.	TRBJ2-2	.	CASDGQNTGELFF	TGTGCCAGCGATGGCCAGAACACCGGGGAGCTGTTTTTT
TRBV7-2	.	TRBJ2-7	.	CASSSGSQQYF	TGTGCCAGCAGCTCGGGGTCTCAGCAGTACTTC
TRBV2	.	TRBJ2-4	once	CASFTGTGLNIQYF	TGTGCCAGTTTCACCGGGACTGGGCTAAACATTCAGTACTTC
TRBV10-2	.	TRBJ1-5	.	CASSDGETSNQPQHF	TGCGCCAGCAGTGACGGGGAGACTAGCAATCAGCCCCAGCATTTT
TRBV6-2/TRBV6-3	.	TRBJ1-1	.	CASSYLRTVGPEAFF	TGTGCCAGCAGTTACCTTCGGACAGTAGGGCCTGAAGCTTTCTTT
TRBV11-2	TRBD2	TRBJ2-1	.	CASSLDQGGFDEQFF	TGTGCCAGCAGCTTAGATCAGGGAGGGTTTGATGAGCAGTTCTTC
TRBV19	.	TRBJ2-3	.	CASSIRGGVADTQYF	TGTGCCAGTAGTATCCGTGGGGGCGTGGCAGATACGCAGTATTTT
TRBV4-1	.	TRBJ1-6	.	CASSQGIARQVSSPLHF	TGCGCCAGCAGCCAAGGTATCGCTCGGCAGGTGAGCTCACCCCTCCACTTT